This entry concerns a single T cell receptor beta chain. This record belongs to a study of blood T cell repertoires in COVID-19. Study-wide context: From the United States, Italy and Spain came samples of acute and convalescent COVID-19. PBMCs, B-cell-depleted T cells, or T cells were the source of the cDNA or gDNA that made up the material.

TCRdb's table, derived via immunoSEQ multiplex PCR, lists solely in-frame clones and lacks some. The sample carries roughly 410,000 clones, approximately 87% recorded once. This CDR3 is 16 amino acids long. Trimming removed 6 bases from V and 2 bases from J; junction bases left unmatched: 7. Germline lookup yields CDR1 LNHDA and CDR2 SQIVND (reference sequence). Followed longitudinally, the Seattle patients had been enrolled during active infection. Sequenced material: peripheral blood. The chain joins TRBV19 to TRBJ2-5; 12 bases match TRBD1. This receptor was identified in a woman aged 60-70 years with COVID-19, enrolled during active disease. As DNA, the CDR3 is TGTGCCAGTAGCTTGGGGGACAGGGGGCTTCAAGAGACCCAGTACTTC. Residues: CASSLGDRGLQETQYF.